The clone carrying this TCR beta chain was recorded once. As originally analysed: Using reference gene primer amplification, nucleated cell counts were estimated. Profiled with immunoSEQ multiplex PCR; TCRdb holds only in-frame clones, not every one. The V and J calls and clone size are taken from that table; D and trimming were inferred from the DNA. The repertoire includes 140,000 to 150,000 clones, around 86% of them detected once, and around 8.2% sits in the top ten. The data originate from a study of blood T cell repertoires in COVID-19. Background on the study: Acute and convalescent COVID-19 specimens originated in the United States, Italy and Spain. Sources were T cells, B-cell-depleted T cells, or PBMCs; the material itself was cDNA or gDNA.

This CDR3 spans 16 amino acids. The junction had 7 bases not matched to a gene; V was cut back by 3 bases and J by 2 bases. Per germline, CDR1 MNHNS and CDR2 SASEGT. The sequenced sample was peripheral blood. The clonotype comes from a human donor in a cohort sampled during active COVID-19. V and J are TRBV6-1 and TRBJ1-2, with TRBD1 matching 9 bases. The CDR3 DNA sequence: TGTGCCAGCAGTGACTTCGGGACAGGGTCAAACTATGGCTACACCTTC. Amino acids: CASSDFGTGSNYGYTF.